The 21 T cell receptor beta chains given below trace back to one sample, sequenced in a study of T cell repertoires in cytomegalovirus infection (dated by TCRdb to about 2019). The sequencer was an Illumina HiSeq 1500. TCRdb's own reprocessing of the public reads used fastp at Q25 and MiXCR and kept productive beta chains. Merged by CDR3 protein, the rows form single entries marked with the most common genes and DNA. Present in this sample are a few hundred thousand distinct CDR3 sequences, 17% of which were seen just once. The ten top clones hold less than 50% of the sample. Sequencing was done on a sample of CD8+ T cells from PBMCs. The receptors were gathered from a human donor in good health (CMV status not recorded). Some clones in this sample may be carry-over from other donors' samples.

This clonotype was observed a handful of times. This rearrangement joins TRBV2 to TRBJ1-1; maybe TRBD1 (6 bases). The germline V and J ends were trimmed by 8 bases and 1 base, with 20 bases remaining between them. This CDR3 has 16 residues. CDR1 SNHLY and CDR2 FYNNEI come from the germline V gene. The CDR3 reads CASSTEDRGSNTEAFF. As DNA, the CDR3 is TGTGCCAGCTCAACGGAGGACAGAGGGTCGAACACTGAAGCTTTCTTT.

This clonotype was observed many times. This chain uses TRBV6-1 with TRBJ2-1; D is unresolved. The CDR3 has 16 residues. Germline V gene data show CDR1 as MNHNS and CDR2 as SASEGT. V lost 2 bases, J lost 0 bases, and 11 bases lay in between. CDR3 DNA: TGTGCCAGCAGTGAACGGCAGGCCGCCTCCTACAATGAGCAGTTCTTC. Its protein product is CASSERQAASYNEQFF.

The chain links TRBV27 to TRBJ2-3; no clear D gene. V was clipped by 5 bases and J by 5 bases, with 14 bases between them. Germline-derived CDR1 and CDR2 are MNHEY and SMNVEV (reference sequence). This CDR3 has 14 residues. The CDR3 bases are TGTGCCAGCAGTGTAGACTCCGGGCTAGATACGCAGTATTTT. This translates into CASSVDSGLDTQYF.

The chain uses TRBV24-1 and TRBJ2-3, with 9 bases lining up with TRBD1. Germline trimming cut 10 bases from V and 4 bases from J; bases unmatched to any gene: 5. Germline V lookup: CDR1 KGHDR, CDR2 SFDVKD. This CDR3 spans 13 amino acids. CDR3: CATRDREADTQYF. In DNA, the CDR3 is TGTGCCACACGGGACAGGGAGGCAGATACGCAGTATTTT.

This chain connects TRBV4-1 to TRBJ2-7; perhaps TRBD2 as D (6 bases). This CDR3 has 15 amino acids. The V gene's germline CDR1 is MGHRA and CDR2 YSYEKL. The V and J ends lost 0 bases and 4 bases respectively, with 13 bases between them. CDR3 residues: CASSQEGGREYEQYF. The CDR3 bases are TGCGCCAGCAGCCAAGAGGGGGGACGGGAATACGAGCAGTACTTC.

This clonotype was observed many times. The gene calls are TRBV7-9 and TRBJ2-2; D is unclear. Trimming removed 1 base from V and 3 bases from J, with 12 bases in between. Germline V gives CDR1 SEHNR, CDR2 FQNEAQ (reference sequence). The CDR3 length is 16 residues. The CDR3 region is CASSLGPGLHTGELFF. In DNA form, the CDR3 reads TGTGCCAGCAGCTTAGGACCCGGGCTACACACCGGGGAGCTGTTTTTT. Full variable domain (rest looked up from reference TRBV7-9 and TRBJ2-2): DTGVSQNPRHKITKRGQNVTFRCDPISEHNRLYWYRQTLGQGPEFLTYFQNEAQLEKSRLLSDRFSAERPKGSFSTLEIQRTEQGDSAMYLCASSLGPGLHTGELFFGEGSRLTVL.

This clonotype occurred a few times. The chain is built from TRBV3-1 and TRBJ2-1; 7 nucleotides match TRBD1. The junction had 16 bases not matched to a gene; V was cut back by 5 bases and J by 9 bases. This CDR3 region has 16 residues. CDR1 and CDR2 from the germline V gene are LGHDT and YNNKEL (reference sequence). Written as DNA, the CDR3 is TGTGCCAGCAGCTTAAGACAGGGAAGACCAACAATTGAGCAGTTCTTC. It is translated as CASSLRQGRPTIEQFF.

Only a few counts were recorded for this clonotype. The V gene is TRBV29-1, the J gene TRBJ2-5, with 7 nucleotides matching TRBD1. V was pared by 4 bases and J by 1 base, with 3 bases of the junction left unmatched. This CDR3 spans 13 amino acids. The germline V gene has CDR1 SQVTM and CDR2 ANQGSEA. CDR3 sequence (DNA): TGCAGCGTTGGGGGACAGATCCAAGAGACCCAGTACTTC. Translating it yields CSVGGQIQETQYF.

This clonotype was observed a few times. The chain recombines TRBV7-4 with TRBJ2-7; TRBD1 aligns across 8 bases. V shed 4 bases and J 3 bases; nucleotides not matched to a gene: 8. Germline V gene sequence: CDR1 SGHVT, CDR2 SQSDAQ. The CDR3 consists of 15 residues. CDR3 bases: TGTGCCAGCAGCTCATCACAGGGGGGTCTCTACGAGCAGTACTTC. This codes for CASSSSQGGLYEQYF.

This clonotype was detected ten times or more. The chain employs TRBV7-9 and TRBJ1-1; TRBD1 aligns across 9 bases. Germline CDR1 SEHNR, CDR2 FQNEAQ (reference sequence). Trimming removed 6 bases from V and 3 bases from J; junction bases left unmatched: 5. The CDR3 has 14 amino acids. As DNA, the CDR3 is TGTGCCAGCAGTTCACGGACAGGGGACACTGAAGCTTTCTTT. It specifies CASSSRTGDTEAFF. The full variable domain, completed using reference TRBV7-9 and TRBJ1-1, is DTGVSQNPRHKITKRGQNVTFRCDPISEHNRLYWYRQTLGQGPEFLTYFQNEAQLEKSRLLSDRFSAERPKGSFSTLEIQRTEQGDSAMYLCASSSRTGDTEAFFGQGTRLTVV.

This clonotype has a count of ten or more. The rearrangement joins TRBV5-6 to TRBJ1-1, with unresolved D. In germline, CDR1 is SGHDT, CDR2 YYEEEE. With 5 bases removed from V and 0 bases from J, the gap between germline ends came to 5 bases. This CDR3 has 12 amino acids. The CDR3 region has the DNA TGTGCCAGCAGGGGATTGAACACTGAAGCTTTCTTT. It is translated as CASRGLNTEAFF.

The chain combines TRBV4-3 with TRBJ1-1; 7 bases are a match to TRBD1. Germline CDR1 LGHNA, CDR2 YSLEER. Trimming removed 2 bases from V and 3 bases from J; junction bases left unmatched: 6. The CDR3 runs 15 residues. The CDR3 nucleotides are TGCGCCAGCAGCCAACAGGGACAGCCTCACACTGAAGCTTTCTTT. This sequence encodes CASSQQGQPHTEAFF.

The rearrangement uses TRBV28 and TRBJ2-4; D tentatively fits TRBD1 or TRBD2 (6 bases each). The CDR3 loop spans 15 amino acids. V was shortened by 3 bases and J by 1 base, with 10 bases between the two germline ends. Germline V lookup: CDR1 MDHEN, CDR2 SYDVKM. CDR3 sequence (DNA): TGTGCCAGCAGTTTTAGGGGGGCTGCCAAAAACATTCAGTACTTC. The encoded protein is CASSFRGAAKNIQYF.

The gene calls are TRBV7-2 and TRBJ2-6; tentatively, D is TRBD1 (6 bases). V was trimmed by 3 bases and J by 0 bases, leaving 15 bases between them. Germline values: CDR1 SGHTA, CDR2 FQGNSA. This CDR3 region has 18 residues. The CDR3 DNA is TGTGCCAGCAGCTTCGAGGCAGGGGATTACTCTGGGGCCAACGTCCTGACTTTC. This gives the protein CASSFEAGDYSGANVLTF.

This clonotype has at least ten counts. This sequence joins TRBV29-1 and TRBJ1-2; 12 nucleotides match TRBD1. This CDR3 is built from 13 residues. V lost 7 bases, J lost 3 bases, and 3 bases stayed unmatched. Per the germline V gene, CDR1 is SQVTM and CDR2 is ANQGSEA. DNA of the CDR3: TGCAGCGCAGGGACAGGGGGCTACTATGGCTACACCTTC. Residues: CSAGTGGYYGYTF. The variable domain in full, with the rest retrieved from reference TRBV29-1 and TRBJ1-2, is SAVISQKPSRDICQRGTSLTIQCQVDSQVTMMFWYRQQPGQSLTLIATANQGSEATYESGFVIDKFPISRPNLTFSTLTVSNMSPEDSSIYLCSAGTGGYYGYTFGSGTRLTVV.

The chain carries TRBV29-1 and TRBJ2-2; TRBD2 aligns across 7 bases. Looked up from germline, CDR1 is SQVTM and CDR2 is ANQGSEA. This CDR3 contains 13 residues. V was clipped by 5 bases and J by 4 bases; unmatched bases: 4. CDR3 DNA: TGCAGCGTTTGGGAGCGGGGCACCGGGGAGCTGTTTTTT. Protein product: CSVWERGTGELFF.

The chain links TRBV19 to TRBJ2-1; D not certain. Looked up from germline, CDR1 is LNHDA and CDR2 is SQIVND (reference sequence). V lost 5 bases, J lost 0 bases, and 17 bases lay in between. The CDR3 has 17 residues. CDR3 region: CASSSPGRYNSYNEQFF. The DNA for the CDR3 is TGTGCCAGTAGTTCCCCTGGACGGTACAACTCCTACAATGAGCAGTTCTTC. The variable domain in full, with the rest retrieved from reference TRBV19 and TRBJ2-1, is DGGITQSPKYLFRKEGQNVTLSCEQNLNHDAMYWYRQDPGQGLRLIYYSQIVNDFQKGDIAEGYSVSREKKESFPLTVTSAQKNPTAFYLCASSSPGRYNSYNEQFFGPGTRLTVL.

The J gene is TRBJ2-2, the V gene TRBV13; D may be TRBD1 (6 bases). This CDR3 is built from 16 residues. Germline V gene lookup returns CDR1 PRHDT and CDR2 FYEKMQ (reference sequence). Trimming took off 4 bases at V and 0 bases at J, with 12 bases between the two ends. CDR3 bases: TGTGCCAGCAGCTCGACAGGCAGAGCGAACACCGGGGAGCTGTTTTTT. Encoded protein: CASSSTGRANTGELFF.

The CDR3 reads CASSQDLGRGGDTQYF. DNA for the CDR3: TGTGCCAGCAGCCAAGATCTGGGGCGGGGGGGGGATACGCAGTATTTT. The V and J genes are TRBV3-1 and TRBJ2-3, with 9 bases fitting TRBD2. The germline V gene has CDR1 LGHDT and CDR2 YNNKEL (reference sequence). The CDR3 contains 16 residues. Losses at the gene ends were 0 bases for V and 6 bases for J; bases not matched to a gene: 7.

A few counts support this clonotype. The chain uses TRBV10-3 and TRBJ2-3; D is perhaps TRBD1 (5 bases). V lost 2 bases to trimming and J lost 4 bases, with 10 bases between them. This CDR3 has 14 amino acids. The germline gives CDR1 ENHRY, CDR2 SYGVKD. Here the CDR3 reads CAISERQGADTQYF. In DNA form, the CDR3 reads TGTGCCATCAGTGAGCGGCAGGGCGCAGATACGCAGTATTTT.

CDR3 nucleotide sequence: TGTGCCAGCTACCAATATGAGCAGTTCTTC. It encodes CASYQYEQFF. This chain connects TRBV6-6 to TRBJ2-1; D gene ambiguous. This CDR3 comprises 10 residues. Germline lookup yields CDR1 MNHNY and CDR2 SVGAGI (reference sequence). The V gene lost 8 bases and the J gene lost 8 bases, with 7 bases spanning the gap.